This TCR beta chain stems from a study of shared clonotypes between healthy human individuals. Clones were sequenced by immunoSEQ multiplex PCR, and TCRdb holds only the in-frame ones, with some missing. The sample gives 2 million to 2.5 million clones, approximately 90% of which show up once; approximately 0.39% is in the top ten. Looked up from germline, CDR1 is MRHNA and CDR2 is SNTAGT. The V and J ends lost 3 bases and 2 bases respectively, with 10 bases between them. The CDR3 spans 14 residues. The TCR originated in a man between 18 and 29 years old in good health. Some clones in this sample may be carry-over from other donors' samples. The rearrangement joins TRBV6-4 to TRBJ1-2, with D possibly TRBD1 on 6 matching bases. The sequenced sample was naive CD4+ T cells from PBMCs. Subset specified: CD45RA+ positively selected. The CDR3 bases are TGTGCCAGCAGTGAAGGGACACGAAACTATGGCTACACCTTC. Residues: CASSEGTRNYGYTF.